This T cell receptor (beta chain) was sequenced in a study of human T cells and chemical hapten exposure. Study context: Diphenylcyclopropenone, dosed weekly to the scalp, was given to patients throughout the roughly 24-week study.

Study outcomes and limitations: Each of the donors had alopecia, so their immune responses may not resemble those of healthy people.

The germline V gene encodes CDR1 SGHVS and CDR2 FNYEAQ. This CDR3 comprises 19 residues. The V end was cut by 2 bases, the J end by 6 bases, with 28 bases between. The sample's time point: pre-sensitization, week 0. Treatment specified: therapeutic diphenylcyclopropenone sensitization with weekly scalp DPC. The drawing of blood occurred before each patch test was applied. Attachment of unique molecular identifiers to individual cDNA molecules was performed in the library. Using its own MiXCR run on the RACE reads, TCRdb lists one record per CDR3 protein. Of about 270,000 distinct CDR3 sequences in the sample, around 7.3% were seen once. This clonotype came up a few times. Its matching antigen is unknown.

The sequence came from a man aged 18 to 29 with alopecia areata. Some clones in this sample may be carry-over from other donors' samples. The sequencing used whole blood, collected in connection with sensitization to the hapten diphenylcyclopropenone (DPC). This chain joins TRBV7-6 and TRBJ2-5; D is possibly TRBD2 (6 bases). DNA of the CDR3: TGTGCCAGCAGCTTATTCCGGCGGGGTAACTTGCGTGATCATAAGACCCAGTACTTC. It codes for CASSLFRRGNLRDHKTQYF. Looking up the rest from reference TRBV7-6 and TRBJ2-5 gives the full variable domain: GAGVSQSPRYKVTKRGQDVALRCDPISGHVSLYWYRQALGQGPEFLTYFNYEAQQDKSGLPNDRFSAERPEGSISTLTIQRTEQRDSAMYRCASSLFRRGNLRDHKTQYFGPGTRLLVL.